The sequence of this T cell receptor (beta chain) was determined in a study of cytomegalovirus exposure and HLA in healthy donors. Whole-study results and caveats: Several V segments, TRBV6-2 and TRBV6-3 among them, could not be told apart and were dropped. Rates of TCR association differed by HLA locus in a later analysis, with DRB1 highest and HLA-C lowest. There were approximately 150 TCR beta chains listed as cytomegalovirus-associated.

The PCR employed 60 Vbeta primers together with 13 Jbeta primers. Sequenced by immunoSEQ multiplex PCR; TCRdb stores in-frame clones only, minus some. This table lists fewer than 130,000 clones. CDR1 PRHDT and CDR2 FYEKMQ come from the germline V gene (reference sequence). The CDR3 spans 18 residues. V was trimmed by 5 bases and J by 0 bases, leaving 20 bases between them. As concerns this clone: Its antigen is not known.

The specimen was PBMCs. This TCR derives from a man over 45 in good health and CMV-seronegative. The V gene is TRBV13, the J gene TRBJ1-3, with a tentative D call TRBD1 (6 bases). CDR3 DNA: TGTGCCAGCAGCACAAGTTCCGGGACACATCTCTCTGGAAACACCATATATTTT. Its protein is CASSTSSGTHLSGNTIYF.